This T cell receptor beta chain was recovered during a study of PD-1 blockade in classical Hodgkin lymphoma (TCRdb year 2020). With respect to the entire study: Nivolumab dosing was 3 mg/kg intravenously every 2 weeks, continuing until either disease progression or unacceptable toxicity. The study used CyTOF and TCR beta sequencing to define a peripheral blood immune signature of response to PD-1 blockade in classical Hodgkin lymphoma. Summary of the overall study and its limitations: CD4+ but not CD8+ TCR diversity rose significantly by C4D1 (p=0.0027 vs p=0.16), most apparent in complete responders (p=0.02). The study was restricted to a single clinical trial cohort, and the causes of repertoire differences, possibly disease activity or prior therapy, were left undefined. Baseline TCR diversity was reported to be lower in newly diagnosed patients than in healthy donors and to be lower still in relapsed/refractory patients. Trial patients with a complete response had baseline diversity similar to that of newly diagnosed patients, while partial responders and progressors had significantly lower diversity. Patients starting nivolumab less than 1 year after ASCT had lower diversity and were excluded from later analyses to avoid confounding by immune reconstitution.

Genomic DNA was extracted with the Qiagen DNeasy kit from unsorted PBMCs and from negatively selected CD4+ and CD8+ fractions. Amplification of TCR beta CDR3 regions was done by immunoSEQ multiplex PCR with primers that anneal to V and J segments. A synthetic immune receptor repertoire was used to minimize amplification bias, and any remaining bias was removed computationally after sequencing. Concerning the study's data processing: Custom Python scripts were used to quantify repertoire diversity as the Shannon entropy index. The unsorted, CD4+ and CD8+ repertoires were each analyzed separately, with the exception of combined analyses, where CD4+ and CD8+ sequences were merged in silico. A clone counted as expanded when the clone's frequency after treatment rose at least 2-fold relative to C1D1, and clones undetected at baseline were given a pseudocount of 0.5. Clones with 0 or 1 copy at C1D1 were defined as singleton clones, while clones with 2 or more copies were defined as non-singleton clones. Clones expanded in unsorted samples were labelled as CD4+, CD8+ or unknown by matching protein sequences in sorted samples from the same patient. Wilcoxon tests on paired samples were used to test changes in diversity from C1D1 to C4D1. The clones in this table, taken by TCRdb from immuneACCESS, are in-frame only. Not every clone is retained; where verified, under half of the shortfall comes from an unresolved V gene, and the cause of the rest is unknown. That table is the source of V, J and clone size, and D and trimming were worked out from the DNA. Present in this sample are more than 25,000 clones, over 75% of which were seen just once. Of the sample, about 2.6% falls within the top ten clones.

Remarks on this clone: The target of this receptor is not known. Per-nucleotide qualities are absent, and no much larger clonotype sits a single base away.

Reading the label with the study, this specimen's time point is: cycle 1 day 1 (C1D1), immediately before nivolumab initiation. Every trial patient had relapsed following autologous stem cell transplantation, and prior brentuximab vedotin exposure was what differed among cohorts A, B and C. A Miltenyi CD4+ T cell isolation kit was used for magnetic negative selection to purify CD4+ T cells from thawed PBMCs. The trial cohort included around 56 patients with relapsed/refractory classical Hodgkin lymphoma, and each patient had a best overall response of complete response, partial response or progressive disease. Single-agent nivolumab was administered to trial patients in the multi-cohort phase II CheckMate 205 trial. An independent review committee assessed best overall response by applying the 2007 International Working Group response criteria. Trial PBMCs were obtained immediately prior to nivolumab initiation (C1D1) and on therapy at cycle 2 day 1 and cycle 4 day 1. After peripheral blood was drawn into 8 mL Vacutainer Cell Preparation Tubes, PBMCs were isolated by centrifugation and then cryopreserved. Purified CD4+ and CD8+ fractions were prepared only for cases with an additional available PBMC sample. Magnetically labelled cells were removed on LS columns in a quadroMACS separator, and the flow-through was retained as the purified fraction.

This sequence was found in a human donor with classical Hodgkin lymphoma. The material sequenced was CD4+ T cells from blood, taken at baseline.

For the CDR3, the sequence is CASSRTGGSNYGYTF. The DNA sequence follows: TGTGCCAGCAGTCGGACAGGGGGTTCTAACTATGGCTACACCTTC. The chain is encoded by TRBV14 joined to TRBJ1-2; the junction holds 10 bases that match TRBD1. The germline V and J ends show losses of 6 bases and 0 bases respectively, and no gene match explains 4 bases of the junction. Reading the germline V gene gives CDR1 SGHDN and CDR2 FVKESK. The CDR3 spans 15 residues, from the cysteine through the phenylalanine. The sequence is cut down to CDR3 DNA, 45 bases in frame from base 1.